The 14 T cell receptor beta chains listed next were all sequenced from one sample in a study of beta chain features in type 1 diabetes. Investigators reverse transcribed all isolated RNA, so they sequenced expressed TCRB transcripts. Assay used: immunoSEQ multiplex PCR; TCRdb lists only in-frame clones, some missing. The repertoire holds about 150,000 clones, with roughly 8.1% as singletons. The sequencing sample was made of central memory CD4+ T cells from blood. The receptors come from a man in his late teens or twenties in good health.

This clone appeared many times. The chain couples TRBV5-1 to TRBJ1-1; D gene ambiguous. The length of the CDR3 is 13 residues. Looked up from germline, CDR1 is SGHRS and CDR2 is YFSETQ. Trimming pared 2 bases from V and 4 bases from J, leaving 9 bases between. CDR3 protein: CASSFREGTEAFF. CDR3 DNA: TGCGCCAGCAGCTTTCGTGAGGGCACTGAAGCTTTCTTT.

This clone was found a few times. The rearrangement links TRBV7-6 to TRBJ1-4, with 7 bases that match TRBD1. The trim removed 3 bases at V and 7 bases at J, leaving 2 bases unmatched. This CDR3 comprises 13 residues. Germline V CDR1 and CDR2: SGHVS, FNYEAQ. The CDR3 is CASSFGQAEKLFF. The CDR3 nucleotides are TGTGCCAGCAGCTTCGGACAGGCTGAAAAACTGTTTTTT.

This clone has more than one count but fewer than ten. The chain combines TRBV7-2 with TRBJ2-7; possibly TRBD2 for D (6 bases). Trimming took 5 bases from V and 3 from J, leaving 11 bases between them. Germline assignment: CDR1 SGHTA and CDR2 FQGNSA. The CDR3 has 13 residues. The CDR3 here is CASSPGGSYEQYF. The CDR3 DNA sequence: TGTGCCAGCAGCCCTGGGGGGAGCTACGAGCAGTACTTC.

The V call is TRBV7-8, the J call TRBJ1-2, with D unresolved. Germline V gene lookup returns CDR1 SGHVS and CDR2 FQNEAQ. This CDR3 comprises 14 residues. V dropped 1 base and J dropped 7 bases, with 13 bases sitting between them. The CDR3: CASSLVGPVSGYTF. The CDR3 DNA reads TGTGCCAGCAGCTTAGTGGGCCCCGTCAGTGGCTACACCTTC.

The V and J genes are TRBV5-5 and TRBJ2-3, with D perhaps TRBD2 (5 bases). CDR1 is SGHKS and CDR2 is YYEKEE in the germline V gene (reference sequence). The CDR3 sequence is 17 residues long. V was shortened by 4 bases and J by 6 bases, with 24 bases between the two germline ends. CDR3 sequence (DNA): TGTGCCAGCAGCCCGTCCTGGGCGAGGGCCTCCCCCGATACGCAGTATTTT. It encodes CASSPSWARASPDTQYF.

This clone was seen a few times. This rearrangement joins TRBV2 to TRBJ1-2, with D maybe TRBD1 (5 bases). Germline V gene lookup returns CDR1 SNHLY and CDR2 FYNNEI. The CDR3 is made up of 12 amino acids. V shed 8 bases and J shed 3 bases, with 10 bases lying between them. The CDR3 sequence is CASPGDYYGYTF. The CDR3 DNA reads TGTGCCAGCCCGGGGGATTACTATGGCTACACCTTC. The whole variable domain, remainder taken from reference TRBV2 and TRBJ1-2, is EPEVTQTPSHQVTQMGQEVILRCVPISNHLYFYWYRQILGQKVEFLVSFYNNEISEKSEIFDDQFSVERPDGSNFTLKIRSTKLEDSAMYFCASPGDYYGYTFGSGTRLTVV.

The rearrangement uses TRBV6-5 and TRBJ1-5, with D hard to call. The V end was cut by 10 bases, the J end by 0 bases, with 10 bases between. Looked up from germline, CDR1 is MNHEY and CDR2 is SVGAGI. This CDR3 region has 13 residues. CDR3 amino acids: CATAPYSNQPQHF. CDR3 coding DNA: TGTGCCACCGCGCCTTATAGCAATCAGCCCCAGCATTTT.

This clone was recorded a few times. The chain links TRBV29-1 to TRBJ2-1; 7 nucleotides line up with TRBD2. The CDR3 runs 15 residues. Trimming removed 0 bases from V and 5 bases from J; junction bases left unmatched: 7. Germline V gene sequence: CDR1 SQVTM, CDR2 ANQGSEA. The DNA of the CDR3 is TGCAGCGTTGAAGAGGTCTGGGGAGGGGACAATGAGCAGTTCTTC. It codes for CSVEEVWGGDNEQFF.

In its sample, this clone was seen many times. This chain uses TRBV28 with TRBJ1-5; D may be TRBD1 (5 bases). Trimming left V 4 bases short and J 2 bases short, with 15 bases between. The V gene's germline CDR1 is MDHEN and CDR2 SYDVKM. The CDR3 contains 16 residues. CDR3 in DNA: TGTGCCAGCAGTTATCGGACACTTTGGGGCAATCAGCCCCAGCATTTT. It translates to CASSYRTLWGNQPQHF. Together with reference TRBV28 and TRBJ1-5, the CDR3 gives the full variable domain: DVKVTQSSRYLVKRTGEKVFLECVQDMDHENMFWYRQDPGLGLRLIYFSYDVKMKEKGDIPEGYSVSREKKERFSLILESASTNQTSMYLCASSYRTLWGNQPQHFGDGTRLSIL.

Only a few counts were recorded for this clone. V and J are TRBV7-2 and TRBJ2-7, with D possibly matching TRBD2 (5 bases). This CDR3 has 13 residues. With 1 base removed from V and 3 bases from J, the gap between germline ends came to 7 bases. Germline loops: CDR1 SGHTA, CDR2 FQGNSA. This chain's CDR3 is CASSLGTFYEQYF. Here the CDR3 DNA reads TGTGCCAGCAGCTTAGGGACTTTCTACGAGCAGTACTTC.

This clone was counted a few times. This rearrangement joins TRBV7-2 to TRBJ2-1; TRBD1 might be the D (5 bases). From germline, CDR1 is SGHTA and CDR2 FQGNSA. The CDR3 runs 14 residues. V lost 0 bases to trimming and J lost 8 bases, with 11 bases between them. The CDR3 here is CASSLAQGWHEQFF. CDR3 nucleotide sequence: TGTGCCAGCAGCTTAGCCCAGGGTTGGCATGAGCAGTTCTTC.

This chain links TRBV7-2 with TRBJ2-7; no firm D call. The length of the CDR3 is 14 residues. V was trimmed by 1 base and J by 3 bases, leaving 10 bases between them. Germline CDR1 is SGHTA and CDR2 is FQGNSA. CDR3 amino acids: CASSLDPGDYEQYF. In nucleotides, the CDR3 is TGTGCCAGCAGCTTAGATCCAGGCGACTACGAGCAGTACTTC.

The chain combines TRBV4-2 with TRBJ2-3, with D possibly TRBD1 on 6 matching bases. The CDR3 sequence is 16 residues long. Germline V gene lookup returns CDR1 LGHNA and CDR2 YNFKEQ. V lost 0 bases and J lost 1, with 11 bases in between. The CDR3 here is CASSQDKGERTDTQYF. DNA for the CDR3: TGTGCCAGCAGCCAAGATAAGGGGGAGCGCACAGATACGCAGTATTTT.

In its sample, this clone was seen a few times. This chain uses TRBV7-2 with TRBJ1-1; TRBD1 is a possible D gene (6 bases). Germline CDR1 SGHTA, CDR2 FQGNSA. V was pared by 5 bases and J by 2 bases, with 9 bases between. The CDR3 is 13 amino acids. As DNA, the CDR3 is TGTGCCAGCAGCCAGGACAGCAACACTGAAGCTTTCTTT. The encoded protein is CASSQDSNTEAFF. Combining the CDR3 with reference TRBV7-2 and TRBJ1-1 gives the whole variable domain GAGVSQSPSNKVTEKGKDVELRCDPISGHTALYWYRQSLGQGLEFLIYFQGNSAPDKSGLPSDRFSAERTGGSVSTLTIQRTQQEDSAVYLCASSQDSNTEAFFGQGTRLTVV.